Sequencing of this TCR beta chain was carried out in a study of blood T cell repertoires in COVID-19. Study-level background: Samples of COVID-19 (acute and convalescent) were obtained from the United States, Italy and Spain. T cells, B-cell-depleted T cells, or PBMCs supplied cDNA or gDNA.

As originally analysed: Amplification of reference gene primers provided the estimated nucleated cell counts. Data came from immunoSEQ multiplex PCR; TCRdb stores just in-frame clones and leaves some out. Clone size and the V and J calls come from that table; the DNA yielded D and trimming. The data contain 35,000 to 50,000 clones, roughly 82% of them singletons. The CDR3 sequence is 16 residues long. Germline CDR1 LNHDA, CDR2 SQIVND (reference sequence). Germline trimming cut 5 bases from V and 5 bases from J; bases unmatched to any gene: 15. Sequenced material: peripheral blood. The rearrangement links TRBV19 to TRBJ2-7; 7 bases map to TRBD1. This TCR derives from a woman aged 55-70 years with acute or convalescent COVID-19. DNA of the CDR3: TGTGCCAGTAGTCTCCTCCGGGACAGTGGGCTGGACGAGCAGTACTTC. Protein product: CASSLLRDSGLDEQYF. Supplemented by reference TRBV19 and TRBJ2-7, the full variable domain reads DGGITQSPKYLFRKEGQNVTLSCEQNLNHDAMYWYRQDPGQGLRLIYYSQIVNDFQKGDIAEGYSVSREKKESFPLTVTSAQKNPTAFYLCASSLLRDSGLDEQYFGPGTRLTVT.